This T cell receptor (beta chain) was sequenced for a study of T cells in Graves' hyperthyroidism and ophthalmopathy. Study results and caveats: Most clonotypes expanded in thyroid above 0.001 were likewise present in blood. Model output signaled ophthalmopathy a median around 5.9 months ahead of onset.

Trimming removed 6 bases from V and 9 bases from J, with 15 bases in between. The CDR3 runs to 13 residues. RNA transcripts served as the template for amplifying TCR beta CDR3 regions. First-round RT-PCR of the TCR CDR3 relied on the HTBI primer set. Each CDR3 protein gets one entry after TCRdb re-called the multiplex PCR reads with MiXCR. The sample consists of about 640,000 distinct CDR3 sequences, around 21% of them appearing once. This clonotype was detected ten times or more. Its cognate antigen is unknown. This receptor was identified in a man aged 25 to 45 with Graves' ophthalmopathy. Sequenced input: blood. V and J are TRBV12-3 or TRBV12-4 and TRBJ1-5; the D gene is possibly TRBD1 (6 bases). CDR3 sequence (DNA): TGTGCCAGCAGGGGGGCAGGGGAAGGGCCCCAGCATTTT. Translation: CASRGAGEGPQHF.